A selection of T cell receptor beta chains follows, all from one sample in a study of shared clonotypes between healthy human individuals. The protocol was immunoSEQ multiplex PCR, while the TCRdb copy is restricted to in-frame clones and leaves out a portion. The profile shows 550,000 to 650,000 clones, 95% to 97% of them singletons. Sequenced material: naive CD8+ T cells sorted from blood. All receptors come from a woman aged 25 to 39 in good health. Both conserved end residues are part of each CDR3. The D gene is left open where the match is weak. The size entry is marked missing in some rows and otherwise reads once, few, many or a size class.

>-|-|TRBV5-4|TRBJ2-3
CASSLAGHPTDTQYF
TGTGCCAGCAGCTTGGCGGGGCATCCCACAGATACGCAGTATTTT
>-|-|TRBV4-1|TRBJ1-3
CASSQLEGYSRGNTIYF
TGCGCCAGCAGCCAACTCGAGGGTTATTCGCGTGGAAACACCATATATTTT
>-|-|TRBV4-1|TRBJ2-5
CASSQDLGQGEQYF
TGCGCCAGCAGCCAAGATCTAGGTCAAGGAGAGCAGTACTTC
>TRBD2|-|TRBV5-4|TRBJ2-3
CASHPDPLAGDTDTQYF
TGTGCCAGCCACCCCGATCCTCTAGCGGGAGACACAGATACGCAGTATTTT
>-|-|TRBV7-8|TRBJ1-3
CASSLSQGSGNTIYF
TGTGCCAGCAGCTTATCACAGGGTTCAGGAAACACCATATATTTT
>TRBD2|-|TRBV4-2|TRBJ2-2
CASSPGLDVTGELFF
TGTGCCAGCAGCCCCGGACTAGACGTCACCGGGGAGCTGTTTTTT
>-|-|TRBV4-1|TRBJ2-3
CASSQDLASEDTQYF
TGCGCCAGCAGCCAAGATTTAGCTAGCGAGGATACGCAGTATTTT
>-|-|TRBV11-2|TRBJ2-7
CASSSTSSYEQYF
TGTGCCAGCAGCTCGACCAGCTCCTACGAGCAGTACTTC
>-|-|TRBV27|TRBJ2-7
CASSLKVWGGRGYEQYF
TGTGCCAGCAGTTTAAAGGTCTGGGGGGGCAGGGGCTACGAGCAGTACTTC
>-|-|TRBV11-2|TRBJ2-7
CASSLVSGPWYEQYF
TGTGCCAGCAGCTTAGTGTCAGGGCCCTGGTACGAGCAGTACTTC
>TRBD1|-|TRBV9|TRBJ1-1
CASSVDSGTGVNTEAFF
TGTGCCAGCAGCGTCGACTCCGGGACAGGGGTGAACACTGAAGCTTTCTTT
>TRBD1|-|TRBV11-2|TRBJ1-2
CASSGQGGNYGYTF
TGTGCCAGCAGCGGACAGGGAGGTAACTATGGCTACACCTTC
>TRBD1|-|TRBV6-5|TRBJ1-2
CASSSPGQGGDGYTF
TGTGCCAGCAGTTCCCCGGGACAGGGAGGAGATGGCTACACCTTC
>TRBD1|-|TRBV7-6|TRBJ2-1
CASSLEMGTGVHNEQFF
TGTGCCAGCAGCTTAGAGATGGGGACAGGGGTCCACAATGAGCAGTTCTTC
>TRBD2|-|TRBV27|TRBJ2-4
CASRNALAGPRNIQYF
TGTGCCAGCAGGAATGCTCTAGCGGGCCCAAGGAACATTCAGTACTTC
>TRBD1|-|TRBV18|TRBJ2-7
CASSSTGENSYEQYF
TGTGCCAGCTCCTCCACAGGGGAAAACTCCTACGAGCAGTACTTC
>-|-|TRBV5-1|TRBJ2-7
CASTHTGRSYEQYF
TGCGCCAGCACTCATACGGGTAGGTCCTACGAGCAGTACTTC
>TRBD1|-|TRBV7-6|TRBJ1-3
CASSRTDREYAGNTIYF
TGTGCCAGCAGCCGAACCGACAGGGAATATGCTGGAAACACCATATATTTT
>TRBD1|-|TRBV28|TRBJ1-4
CASSSGGGSEKLFF
TGTGCCAGCAGTTCAGGGGGGGGTAGTGAAAAACTGTTTTTT
>-|-|TRBV5-1|TRBJ2-7
CASSLTGSYEQYF
TGCGCCAGCAGCTTGACGGGCTCCTACGAGCAGTACTTC
>-|once|TRBV10-2|TRBJ2-7
CASSPAGISYEQYF
TGCGCCAGCAGCCCAGCCGGGATCTCCTACGAGCAGTACTTC
>-|-|TRBV2|TRBJ2-7
CASALGRGPPEQYF
TGTGCCAGCGCCCTGGGGAGGGGGCCCCCCGAGCAGTACTTC
>TRBD1|few|TRBV2|TRBJ2-7
CASCGTGSYEQYF
TGTGCCAGCTGCGGGACAGGGAGCTACGAGCAGTACTTC
>-|few|TRBV2|TRBJ1-1
CASSALNTEAFF
TGTGCCAGCAGTGCCTTGAACACTGAAGCTTTCTTT
>TRBD1|-|TRBV27|TRBJ1-1
CASSLGQGAWKTEAFF
TGTGCCAGCAGTTTGGGGCAGGGGGCTTGGAAAACTGAAGCTTTCTTT
>-|-|TRBV11-2|TRBJ2-7
CASSLDWAGLYEQYF
TGTGCCAGCAGCTTAGACTGGGCAGGACTCTACGAGCAGTACTTC
>TRBD2|-|TRBV11-2|TRBJ2-1
CASSPNGGRPYNEQFF
TGTGCCAGCAGCCCCAACGGCGGGAGGCCCTACAATGAGCAGTTCTTC
>TRBD2|-|TRBV11-2|TRBJ2-1
CASSLPAGSYNEQFF
TGTGCCAGCAGCTTACCAGCGGGGTCTTACAATGAGCAGTTCTTC
>-|-|TRBV6-1|TRBJ2-7
CASSEARLGYYYEQYF
TGTGCCAGCAGTGAAGCGCGGCTCGGCTATTACTACGAGCAGTACTTC
>-|-|TRBV10-3|TRBJ2-7
CAISEGLEAVYEQYF
TGTGCCATCAGTGAGGGGTTAGAGGCGGTCTACGAGCAGTACTTC
>-|-|TRBV28|TRBJ2-1
CASSLNGAPYDEQFF
TGTGCCAGCAGTCTCAACGGGGCCCCCTACGATGAGCAGTTCTTC
>-|-|TRBV14|TRBJ2-1
CASSQDRANNEQFF
TGTGCCAGCAGCCAAGATAGGGCGAACAATGAGCAGTTCTTC
>TRBD2|-|TRBV10-3|TRBJ2-5
CAIRRAGEGETQYF
TGTGCCATCAGGAGAGCGGGAGAGGGAGAGACCCAGTACTTC
>TRBD1|once|TRBV4-1|TRBJ2-2
CASSDRGGDANTGELFF
TGCGCCAGCAGCGACAGAGGGGGCGACGCGAACACCGGGGAGCTGTTTTTT
>-|-|TRBV29-1|TRBJ1-5
CSVAGADQPQHF
TGCAGCGTTGCGGGGGCGGATCAGCCCCAGCATTTT
>TRBD2|once|TRBV5-1|TRBJ2-1
CASSLELADYNEQFF
TGCGCCAGCAGCTTGGAACTAGCGGATTACAATGAGCAGTTCTTC
>TRBD1|-|TRBV7-9|TRBJ2-7
CASSSEGGRTAYEQYF
TGTGCCAGCAGCTCCGAAGGGGGCAGGACCGCCTACGAGCAGTACTTC
>-|-|TRBV27|TRBJ2-2
CASRENKNRNTGELFF
TGTGCCAGCAGAGAAAACAAAAACCGGAACACCGGGGAGCTGTTTTTT
>-|-|TRBV28|TRBJ1-5
CASSVQGMGQPQHF
TGTGCCAGCAGTGTTCAGGGAATGGGTCAGCCCCAGCATTTT
>TRBD1|-|TRBV7-9|TRBJ2-7
CASSMGQYEYEQYF
TGTGCCAGCAGCATGGGACAGTATGAATACGAGCAGTACTTC
>TRBD1|-|TRBV10-1|TRBJ2-7
CASSLGQLGYEQYF
TGCGCCAGCAGTCTGGGACAGCTGGGCTACGAGCAGTACTTC
>TRBD1|-|TRBV28|TRBJ2-7
CASSFPAGGLHEQYF
TGTGCCAGCAGTTTTCCTGCAGGGGGCTTACACGAGCAGTACTTC
>-|-|TRBV5-1|TRBJ1-1
CASSFAGPEAFF
TGCGCCAGCAGCTTTGCAGGGCCCGAAGCTTTCTTT
>-|-|TRBV4-1|TRBJ2-1
CASSQRTGAGNEQFF
TGCGCCAGCAGCCAACGGACAGGCGCGGGGAATGAGCAGTTCTTC
>-|once|TRBV7-9|TRBJ2-5
CASSPDVRGGRQETQYF
TGTGCCAGCAGCCCAGACGTCAGGGGCGGACGGCAAGAGACCCAGTACTTC
>-|-|TRBV7-2|TRBJ1-5
CASSLAPRGPQPQHF
TGTGCCAGCAGCTTAGCTCCTCGGGGGCCTCAGCCCCAGCATTTT
>-|once|TRBV6-5|TRBJ2-5
CASSYGQGLAETQYF
TGTGCCAGCAGTTACGGACAGGGACTAGCAGAGACCCAGTACTTC
>-|once|TRBV7-9|TRBJ2-7
CASSLTPGLNSYEQYF
TGTGCCAGCAGCTTAACTCCGGGACTGAACTCCTACGAGCAGTACTTC
>-|-|TRBV6-1|TRBJ2-7
CASSEVPDAAYEQYF
TGTGCCAGCAGTGAAGTCCCCGACGCCGCCTACGAGCAGTACTTC